These 6 T cell receptor beta chains share one sample of origin, sequenced in a study of T cell changes during pregnancy in multiple sclerosis. The table came from immunoSEQ multiplex PCR; TCRdb's copy has only in-frame clones and leaves some out. The sample carries about 66,000 clones, 90% recorded once. The sample consisted of peripheral blood, taken in the third trimester of pregnancy. Receptors were obtained from a female donor with multiple sclerosis, enrolled in a pregnancy study.

The rearrangement joins TRBV13 to TRBJ1-3; a possible D gene is TRBD1 (6 bases). V lost 5 bases to trimming and J lost 3 bases, with 17 bases between them. This CDR3 comprises 16 residues. CDR1 is PRHDT, CDR2 FYEKMQ, per germline (reference sequence). This CDR3 reads CASSLPRQGLGNTIYF. Written as DNA, the CDR3 is TGTGCCAGCAGCCTACCCCGGCAGGGGCTTGGAAACACCATATATTTT.

The J gene is TRBJ2-5, the V gene TRBV6-5, with D possibly matching TRBD2 (6 bases). CDR1 is MNHEY and CDR2 is SVGAGI in the germline V gene. The CDR3 runs 16 residues. The V end lost 2 bases, the J end lost 0 bases, and 13 bases lay between the germline ends. The CDR3 nucleotides read TGTGCCAGCAGTTACGGGGGACTCTTGTACCAAGAGACCCAGTACTTC. Translating it yields CASSYGGLLYQETQYF.

This clone was detected only once. This chain uses TRBV4-3 with TRBJ1-1; 11 bases fit TRBD1. Trimming took 0 bases from V and 0 from J; bases not matched to a gene: 6. The CDR3 has 18 residues. Germline CDR1 is LGHNA and CDR2 is YSLEER. CDR3 protein: CASSQEEWTGGLNTEAFF. The CDR3 DNA reads TGCGCCAGCAGCCAAGAAGAATGGACAGGGGGCCTGAACACTGAAGCTTTCTTT.

Comment on this clone: Other DNA variants within this sample encode the same CDR3. CDR3 bases: TGTGCCTGGAACAGGGGATCTGGAAACACCATATATTTT. This translates into CAWNRGSGNTIYF. The rearrangement links TRBV30 to TRBJ1-3; 7 bases are a match to TRBD1. V shed 4 bases and J 1 base; nucleotides not matched to a gene: 1. Germline CDR1 and CDR2: GTSNPN and SVGIG (reference sequence). The CDR3 has 13 amino acids.

This clone was seen a single time. The chain employs TRBV6-1 and TRBJ2-5; D is uncertain. V shed 3 bases and J shed 1 base, with 6 bases lying between them. CDR3 length equals 13 residues. Looked up from germline, CDR1 is MNHNS and CDR2 is SASEGT. The chain's CDR3 is CASSERGQETQYF. Here the CDR3 DNA reads TGTGCCAGCAGTGAGCGCGGCCAAGAGACCCAGTACTTC.

The chain employs TRBV11-2 and TRBJ2-5; tentative D call: TRBD2 (6 bases). This CDR3 has 14 residues. V gave up 1 base and J gave up 3 bases, with 9 bases separating them. The germline V gene has CDR1 SGHAT and CDR2 FQNNGV. CDR3: CASSLGGLKETQYF. DNA for the CDR3: TGTGCCAGCAGCTTAGGGGGACTGAAAGAGACCCAGTACTTC.